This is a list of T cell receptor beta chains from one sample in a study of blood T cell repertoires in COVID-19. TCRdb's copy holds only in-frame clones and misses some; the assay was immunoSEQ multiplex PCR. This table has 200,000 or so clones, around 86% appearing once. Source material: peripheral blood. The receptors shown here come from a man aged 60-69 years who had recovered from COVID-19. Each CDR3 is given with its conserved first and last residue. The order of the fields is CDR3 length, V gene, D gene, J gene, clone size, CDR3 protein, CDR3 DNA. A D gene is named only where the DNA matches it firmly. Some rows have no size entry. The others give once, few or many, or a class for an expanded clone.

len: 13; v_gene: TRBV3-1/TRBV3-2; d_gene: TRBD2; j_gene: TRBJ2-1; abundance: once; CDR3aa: CASSGTSINEQFF; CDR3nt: TGTGCCAGCAGCGGGACTAGCATCAATGAGCAGTTCTTC
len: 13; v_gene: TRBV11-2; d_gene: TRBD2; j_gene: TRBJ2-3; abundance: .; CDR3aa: CASSSRGGDTQYF; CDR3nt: TGTGCCAGCAGCTCCCGGGGGGGGGATACGCAGTATTTT
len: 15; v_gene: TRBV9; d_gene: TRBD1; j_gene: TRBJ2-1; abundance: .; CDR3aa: CASSADYRGHYGQFF; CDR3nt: TGTGCCAGCAGCGCAGACTACAGGGGGCATTACGGGCAGTTCTTC
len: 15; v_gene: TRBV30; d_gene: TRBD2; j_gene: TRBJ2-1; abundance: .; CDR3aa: CAWSVRASGSGEQFF; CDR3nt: TGTGCCTGGAGTGTCCGGGCTAGCGGGAGCGGGGAGCAGTTCTTC
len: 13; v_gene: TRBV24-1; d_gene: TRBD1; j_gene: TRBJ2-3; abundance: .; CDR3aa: CATSDNRGETQYF; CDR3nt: TGTGCCACCAGTGATAACAGGGGAGAAACGCAGTATTTT
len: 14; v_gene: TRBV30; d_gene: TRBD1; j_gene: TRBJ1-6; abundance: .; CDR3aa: CAWDPGQLNSPLHF; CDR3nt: TGTGCCTGGGATCCGGGACAGCTTAATTCACCCCTCCACTTT
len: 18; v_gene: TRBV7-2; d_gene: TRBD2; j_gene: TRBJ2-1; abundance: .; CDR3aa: CASSIKTSGDSSYNEQFF; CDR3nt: TGTGCCAGCAGCATTAAAACTAGCGGAGATAGCTCCTACAATGAGCAGTTCTTC
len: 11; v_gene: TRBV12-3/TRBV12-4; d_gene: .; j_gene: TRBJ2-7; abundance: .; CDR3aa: CASSLYYEQYF; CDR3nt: TGTGCCAGCAGCTTATACTACGAGCAGTACTTC
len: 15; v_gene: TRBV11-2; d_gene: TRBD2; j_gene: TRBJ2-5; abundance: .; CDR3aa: CASSTRLAGVETQYF; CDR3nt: TGTGCCAGCAGCACGAGACTAGCGGGAGTGGAGACCCAGTACTTC
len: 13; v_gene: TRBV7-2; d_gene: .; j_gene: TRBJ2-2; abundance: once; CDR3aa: CASSLVRTGELFF; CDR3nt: TGTGCCAGCAGCTTAGTTCGGACCGGGGAGCTGTTTTTT
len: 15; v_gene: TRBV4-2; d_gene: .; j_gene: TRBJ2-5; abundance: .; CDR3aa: CASSQDWSGQETQYF; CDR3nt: TGTGCCAGCAGCCAAGATTGGTCCGGCCAAGAGACCCAGTACTTC
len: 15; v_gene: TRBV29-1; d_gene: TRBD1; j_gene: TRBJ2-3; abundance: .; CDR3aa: CSVVRTGTTADTQYF; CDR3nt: TGCAGCGTCGTGAGGACAGGGACCACGGCAGATACGCAGTATTTT
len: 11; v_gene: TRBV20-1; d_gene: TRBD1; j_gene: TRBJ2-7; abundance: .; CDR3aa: CSAPTGFKQYF; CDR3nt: TGCAGTGCTCCGACAGGGTTCAAGCAGTACTTC
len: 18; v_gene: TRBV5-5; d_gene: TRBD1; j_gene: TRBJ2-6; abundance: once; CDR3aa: CASSLRQGLNSGANVLTF; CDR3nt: TGTGCCAGCAGCCTCCGACAGGGGCTCAACTCTGGGGCCAACGTCCTGACTTTC
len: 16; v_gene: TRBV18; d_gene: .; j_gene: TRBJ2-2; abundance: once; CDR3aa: CASSADRPRNTGELFF; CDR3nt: TGTGCCAGCTCAGCCGACAGACCGAGGAACACCGGGGAGCTGTTTTTT
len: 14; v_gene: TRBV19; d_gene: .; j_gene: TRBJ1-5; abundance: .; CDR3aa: CASSIDVNVQPQHF; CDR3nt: TGTGCCAGTAGTATAGACGTTAATGTGCAGCCCCAGCATTTT
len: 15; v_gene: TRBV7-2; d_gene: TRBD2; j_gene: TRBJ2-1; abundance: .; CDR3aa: CASNVGTSGYNEQFF; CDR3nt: TGTGCCAGCAACGTGGGGACTAGCGGTTACAATGAGCAGTTCTTC
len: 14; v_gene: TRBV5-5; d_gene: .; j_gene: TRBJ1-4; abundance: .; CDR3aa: CASSLGGALMELFF; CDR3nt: TGTGCCAGCAGCTTAGGCGGGGCCCTGATGGAACTGTTTTTT
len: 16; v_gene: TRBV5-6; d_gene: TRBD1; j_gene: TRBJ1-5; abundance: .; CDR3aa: CASSLGQGTGNQPQHF; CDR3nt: TGTGCCAGCAGCTTGGGACAGGGTACGGGCAATCAGCCCCAGCATTTT
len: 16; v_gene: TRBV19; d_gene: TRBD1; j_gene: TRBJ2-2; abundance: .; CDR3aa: CASSIRGQGPTGELFF; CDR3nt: TGTGCCAGTAGTATTAGGGGACAGGGCCCTACCGGGGAGCTGTTTTTT
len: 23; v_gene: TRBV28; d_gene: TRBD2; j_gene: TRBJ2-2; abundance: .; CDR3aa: CASSSPFSRGPRAGVKYTGELFF; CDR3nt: TGTGCCAGCAGTTCCCCCTTCTCCCGGGGGCCCCGAGCGGGAGTTAAGTACACCGGGGAGCTGTTTTTT
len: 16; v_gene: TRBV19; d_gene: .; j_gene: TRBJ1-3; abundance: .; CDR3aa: CASSIQTAGPGNTIYF; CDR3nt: TGTGCCAGTAGTATCCAGACAGCCGGTCCTGGAAACACCATATATTTT
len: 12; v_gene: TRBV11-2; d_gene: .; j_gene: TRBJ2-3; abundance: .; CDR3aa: CASSLDASTQYF; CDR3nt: TGTGCCAGCAGCTTAGATGCGTCTACGCAGTATTTT
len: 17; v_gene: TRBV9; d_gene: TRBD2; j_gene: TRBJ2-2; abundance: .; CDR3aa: CASTLGGTSGRTGELFF; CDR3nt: TGTGCCAGCACCCTGGGGGGGACTAGCGGGAGAACCGGGGAGCTGTTTTTT
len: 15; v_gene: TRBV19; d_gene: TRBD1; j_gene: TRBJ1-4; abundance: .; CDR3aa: CASSIARGRREKLFF; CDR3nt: TGTGCCAGTAGTATCGCCAGGGGGCGCCGTGAAAAACTGTTTTTT
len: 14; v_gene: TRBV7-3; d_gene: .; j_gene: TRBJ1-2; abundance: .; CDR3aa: CASSPTGGLNGYTF; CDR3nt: TGTGCCAGCAGTCCTACCGGGGGGCTGAATGGCTACACCTTC
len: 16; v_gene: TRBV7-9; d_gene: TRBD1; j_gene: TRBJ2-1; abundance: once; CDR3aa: CASSHTPGTGINEQFF; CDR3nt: TGTGCCAGCAGCCACACGCCCGGGACAGGGATTAATGAGCAGTTCTTC
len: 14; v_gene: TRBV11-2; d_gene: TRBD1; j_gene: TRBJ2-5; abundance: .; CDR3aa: CASSFSRGQETQYF; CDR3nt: TGTGCCAGCAGCTTTAGCAGGGGGCAGGAGACCCAGTACTTC
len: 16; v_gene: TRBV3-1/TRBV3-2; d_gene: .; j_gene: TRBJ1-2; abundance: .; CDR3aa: CASSPSDRGLSYGYTF; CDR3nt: TGTGCCAGCAGCCCATCAGATCGAGGGCTCAGCTATGGCTACACCTTC
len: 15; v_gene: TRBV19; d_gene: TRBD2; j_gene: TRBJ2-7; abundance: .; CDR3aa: CASSIRGGFSYEQYF; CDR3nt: TGTGCCAGTAGTATAAGGGGAGGGTTTTCCTACGAGCAGTACTTC
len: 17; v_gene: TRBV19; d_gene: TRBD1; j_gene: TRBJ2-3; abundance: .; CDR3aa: CASRSLLTGQGSDTQYF; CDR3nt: TGTGCCAGTAGGAGCCTCCTCACGGGACAGGGGTCAGATACGCAGTATTTT
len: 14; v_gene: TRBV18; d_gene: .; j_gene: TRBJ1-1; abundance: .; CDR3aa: CASSQGVPNTEAFF; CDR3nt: TGTGCCAGCTCCCAAGGGGTCCCGAACACTGAAGCTTTCTTT
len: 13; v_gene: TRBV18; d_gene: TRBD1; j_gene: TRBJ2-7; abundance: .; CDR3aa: CASSEGARNEQYF; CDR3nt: TGTGCCAGCTCAGAGGGGGCACGCAACGAGCAGTACTTC
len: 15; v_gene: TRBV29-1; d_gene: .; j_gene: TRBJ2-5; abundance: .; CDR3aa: CSVEDPLGSQETQYF; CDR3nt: TGCAGCGTTGAAGATCCCCTGGGCAGCCAAGAGACCCAGTACTTC
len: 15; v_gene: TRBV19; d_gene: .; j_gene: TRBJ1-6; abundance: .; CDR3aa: CASSIGSQYNSPLHF; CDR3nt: TGTGCCAGTAGTATAGGAAGTCAGTATAATTCACCCCTCCACTTT
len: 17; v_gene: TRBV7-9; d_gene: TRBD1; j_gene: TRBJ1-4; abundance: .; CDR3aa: CASSFPPTGGPNEKLFF; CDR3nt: TGTGCCAGCAGCTTTCCCCCGACAGGGGGACCTAATGAAAAACTGTTTTTT
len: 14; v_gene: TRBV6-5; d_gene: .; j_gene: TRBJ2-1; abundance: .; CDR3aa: CASSYSTGYNEQFF; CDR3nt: TGTGCCAGCAGTTACTCTACAGGTTACAATGAGCAGTTCTTC
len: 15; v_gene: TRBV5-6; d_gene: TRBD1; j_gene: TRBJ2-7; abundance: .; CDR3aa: CASSLDPGTDYEQYF; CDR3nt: TGTGCCAGCAGCTTGGACCCAGGGACAGACTACGAGCAGTACTTC
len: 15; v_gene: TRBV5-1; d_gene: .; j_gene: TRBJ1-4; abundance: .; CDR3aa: CASSSARGTNEKLFF; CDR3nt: TGCGCCAGCAGCTCGGCCCGGGGAACTAATGAAAAACTGTTTTTT
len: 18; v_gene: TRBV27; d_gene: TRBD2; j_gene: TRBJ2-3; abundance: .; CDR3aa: CASSPQDTLASGRDTQYF; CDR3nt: TGTGCCAGCAGTCCGCAGGATACACTGGCTAGCGGGAGGGATACGCAGTATTTT
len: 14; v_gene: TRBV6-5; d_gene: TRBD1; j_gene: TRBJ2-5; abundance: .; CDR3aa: CASSYTTGSETQYF; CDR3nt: TGTGCCAGCAGTTACACGACAGGGTCAGAGACCCAGTACTTC
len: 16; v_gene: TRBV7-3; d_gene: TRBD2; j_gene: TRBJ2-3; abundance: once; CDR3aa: CASSLVSGRAQDTQYF; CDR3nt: TGTGCCAGCAGCTTAGTCAGCGGGAGGGCCCAAGATACGCAGTATTTT
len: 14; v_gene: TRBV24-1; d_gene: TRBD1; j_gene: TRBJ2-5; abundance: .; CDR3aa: CATSGTGQGKTQYF; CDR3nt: TGTGCCACCAGTGGAACGGGACAGGGGAAGACCCAGTACTTC
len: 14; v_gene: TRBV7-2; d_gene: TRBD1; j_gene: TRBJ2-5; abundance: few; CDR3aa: CASSPGTGWETQYF; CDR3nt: TGTGCCAGCAGCCCCGGGACAGGGTGGGAGACCCAGTACTTC
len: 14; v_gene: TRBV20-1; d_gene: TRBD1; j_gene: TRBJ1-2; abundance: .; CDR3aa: CSASGQGALYGYTF; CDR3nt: TGCAGTGCTAGTGGACAGGGAGCCCTTTATGGCTACACCTTC
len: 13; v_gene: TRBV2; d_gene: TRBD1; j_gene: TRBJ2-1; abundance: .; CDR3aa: CASSVTGGDEQFF; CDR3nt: TGTGCCAGCAGCGTCACAGGGGGCGATGAGCAGTTCTTC
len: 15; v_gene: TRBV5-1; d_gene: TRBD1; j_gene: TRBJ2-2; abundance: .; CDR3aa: CASRGDRWSGGELFF; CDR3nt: TGCGCCAGCCGAGGGGACAGGTGGAGTGGCGGGGAGCTGTTTTTT
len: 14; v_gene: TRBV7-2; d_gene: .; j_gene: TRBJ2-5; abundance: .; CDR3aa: CASSRGGGSETQYF; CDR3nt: TGTGCCAGCAGCCGTGGGGGAGGCAGCGAGACCCAGTACTTC
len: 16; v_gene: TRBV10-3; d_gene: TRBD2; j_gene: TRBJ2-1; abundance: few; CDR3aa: CAISDHSGRSYNEQFF; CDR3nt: TGTGCCATCAGTGACCATAGCGGGAGGTCCTACAATGAGCAGTTCTTC
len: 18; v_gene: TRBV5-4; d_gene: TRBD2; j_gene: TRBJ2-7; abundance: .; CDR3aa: CASSSLGLAGPQTYEQYF; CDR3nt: TGTGCCAGCAGCTCCCTGGGACTAGCGGGTCCCCAAACCTACGAGCAGTACTTC
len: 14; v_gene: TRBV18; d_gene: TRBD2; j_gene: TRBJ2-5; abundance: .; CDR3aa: CASSPAGTRETQYF; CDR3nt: TGTGCCAGCTCACCGGCGGGGACTAGGGAGACCCAGTACTTC
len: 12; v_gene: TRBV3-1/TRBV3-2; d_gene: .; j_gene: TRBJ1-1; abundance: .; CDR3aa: CASSHRTGEAFF; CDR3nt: TGTGCCAGCAGCCACCGTACAGGGGAAGCTTTCTTT
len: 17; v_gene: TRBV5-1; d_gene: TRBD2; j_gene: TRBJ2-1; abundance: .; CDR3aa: CASSLRGGASGYNEQFF; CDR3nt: TGCGCCAGCAGCTTGAGAGGAGGGGCTAGCGGGTACAATGAGCAGTTCTTC
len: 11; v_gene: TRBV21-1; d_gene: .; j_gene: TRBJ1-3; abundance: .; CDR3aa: CARGARYTIYF; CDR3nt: TGTGCCAGGGGGGCGAGATACACCATATATTTT